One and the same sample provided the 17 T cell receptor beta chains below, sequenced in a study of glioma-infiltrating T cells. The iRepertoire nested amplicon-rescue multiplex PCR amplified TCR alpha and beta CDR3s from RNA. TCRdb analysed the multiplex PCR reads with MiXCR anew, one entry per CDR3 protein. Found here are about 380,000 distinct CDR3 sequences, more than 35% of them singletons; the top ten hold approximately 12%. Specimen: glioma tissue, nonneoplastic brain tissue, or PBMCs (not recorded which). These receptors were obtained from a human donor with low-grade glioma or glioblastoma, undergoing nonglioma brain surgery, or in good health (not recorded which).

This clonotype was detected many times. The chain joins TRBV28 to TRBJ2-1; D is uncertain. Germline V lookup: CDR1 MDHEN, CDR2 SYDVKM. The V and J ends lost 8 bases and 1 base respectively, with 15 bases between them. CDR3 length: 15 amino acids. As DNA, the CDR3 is TGTGCCAGCGGCGACCCGGTAGCTTCCTACAATGAGCAGTTCTTC. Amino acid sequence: CASGDPVASYNEQFF.

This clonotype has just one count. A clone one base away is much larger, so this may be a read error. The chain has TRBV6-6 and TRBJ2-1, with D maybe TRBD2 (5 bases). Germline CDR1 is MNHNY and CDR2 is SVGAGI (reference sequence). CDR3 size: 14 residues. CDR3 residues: CTSSYRGSYNEQFF. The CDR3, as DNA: TGTACCAGCAGTTACCGGGGATCCTACAATGAGCAGTTCTTC.

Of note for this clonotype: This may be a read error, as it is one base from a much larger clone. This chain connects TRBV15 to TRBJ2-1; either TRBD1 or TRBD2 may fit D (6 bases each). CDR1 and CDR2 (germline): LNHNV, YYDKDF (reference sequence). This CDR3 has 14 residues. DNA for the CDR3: TGTGTCACCAGAGGGGCCGGGGGCGGAAATGAGCAGTTCTTC. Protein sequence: CVTRGAGGGNEQFF. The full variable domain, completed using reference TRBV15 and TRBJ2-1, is DAMVIQNPRYQVTQFGKPVTLSCSQTLNHNVMYWYQQKSSQAPKLLFHYYDKDFNNEADTPDNFQSRRPNTSFCFLDIRSPGLGDTAMYLCVTRGAGGGNEQFFGPGTRLTVL.

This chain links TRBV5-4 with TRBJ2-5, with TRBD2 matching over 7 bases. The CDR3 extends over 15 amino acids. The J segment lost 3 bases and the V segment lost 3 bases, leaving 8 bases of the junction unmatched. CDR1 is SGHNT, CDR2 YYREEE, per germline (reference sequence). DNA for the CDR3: TGTGCCAGCAGCTCTCACTCCGCGGGGGAAGAGACCCAGTACTTC. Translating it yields CASSSHSAGEETQYF. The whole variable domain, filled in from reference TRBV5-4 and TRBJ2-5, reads ETGVTQSPTHLIKTRGQQVTLRCSSQSGHNTVSWYQQALGQGPQFIFQYYREEENGRGNFPPRFSGLQFPNYSSELNVNALELDDSALYLCASSSHSAGEETQYFGPGTRLLVL.

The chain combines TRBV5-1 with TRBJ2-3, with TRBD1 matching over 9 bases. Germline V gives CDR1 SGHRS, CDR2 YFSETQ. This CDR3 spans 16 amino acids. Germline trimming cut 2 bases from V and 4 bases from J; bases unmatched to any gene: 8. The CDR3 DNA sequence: TGCGCCAGCAGCTTCCCGACAGGGGGAGGTCCAGATACGCAGTATTTT. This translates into CASSFPTGGGPDTQYF. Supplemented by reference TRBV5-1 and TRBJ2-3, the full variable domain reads KAGVTQTPRYLIKTRGQQVTLSCSPISGHRSVSWYQQTPGQGLQFLFEYFSETQRNKGNFPGRFSGRQFSNSRSEMNVSTLELGDSALYLCASSFPTGGGPDTQYFGPGTRLTVL.

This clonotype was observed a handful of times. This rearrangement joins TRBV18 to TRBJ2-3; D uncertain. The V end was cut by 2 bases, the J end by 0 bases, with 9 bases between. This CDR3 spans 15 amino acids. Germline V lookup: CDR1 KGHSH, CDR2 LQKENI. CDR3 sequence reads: CASSPGLSSTDTQYF. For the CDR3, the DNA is TGTGCCAGCTCACCAGGCCTTTCAAGCACAGATACGCAGTATTTT. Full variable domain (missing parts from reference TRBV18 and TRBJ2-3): NAGVMQNPRHLVRRRGQEARLRCSPMKGHSHVYWYRQLPEEGLKFMVYLQKENIIDESGMPKERFSAEFPKEGPSILRIQQVVRGDSAAYFCASSPGLSSTDTQYFGPGTRLTVL.

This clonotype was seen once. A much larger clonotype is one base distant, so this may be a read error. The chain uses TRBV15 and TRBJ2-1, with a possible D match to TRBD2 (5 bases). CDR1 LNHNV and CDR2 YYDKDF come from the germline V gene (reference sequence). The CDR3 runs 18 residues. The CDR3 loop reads CATRRDFRETRPHFEQFF. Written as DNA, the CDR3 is TGTGCCACCAGAAGAGATTTCCGGGAAACTAGACCCCATTTTGAGCAGTTCTTC. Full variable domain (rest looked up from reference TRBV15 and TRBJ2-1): DAMVIQNPRYQVTQFGKPVTLSCSQTLNHNVMYWYQQKSSQAPKLLFHYYDKDFNNEADTPDNFQSRRPNTSFCFLDIRSPGLGDTAMYLCATRRDFRETRPHFEQFFGPGTRLTVL.

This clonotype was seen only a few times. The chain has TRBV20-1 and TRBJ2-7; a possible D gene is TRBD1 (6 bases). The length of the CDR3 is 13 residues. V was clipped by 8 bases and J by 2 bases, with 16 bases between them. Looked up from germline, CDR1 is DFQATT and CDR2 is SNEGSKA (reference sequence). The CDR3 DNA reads TGCAGTCCCAAAGGGGGATTGACCTACGAGCAGTACTTC. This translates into CSPKGGLTYEQYF.

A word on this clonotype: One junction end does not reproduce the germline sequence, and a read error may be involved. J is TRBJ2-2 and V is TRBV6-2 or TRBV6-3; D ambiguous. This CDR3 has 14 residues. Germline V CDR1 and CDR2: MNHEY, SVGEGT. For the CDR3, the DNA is TGTGCCAGCAGCTCGACCCCCAACAGCGGGGAGCTGTTTTTT. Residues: CASSSTPNSGELFF.

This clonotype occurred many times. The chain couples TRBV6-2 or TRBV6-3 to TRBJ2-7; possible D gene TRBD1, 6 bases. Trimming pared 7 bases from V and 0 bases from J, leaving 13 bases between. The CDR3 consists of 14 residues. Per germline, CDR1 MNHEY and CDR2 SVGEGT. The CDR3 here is CASNPDSSSYEQYF. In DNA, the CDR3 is TGTGCCAGCAACCCGGACAGTTCCTCCTACGAGCAGTACTTC.

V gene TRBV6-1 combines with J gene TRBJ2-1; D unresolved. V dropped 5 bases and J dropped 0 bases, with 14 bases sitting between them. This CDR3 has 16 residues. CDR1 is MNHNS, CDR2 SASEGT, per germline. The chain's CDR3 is CASSLGYLDSYNEQFF. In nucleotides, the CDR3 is TGTGCCAGCAGTTTGGGGTACCTTGACTCCTACAATGAGCAGTTCTTC.

The CDR3 DNA reads TGTGCCACCAGGCCGAGGGACAGGTCCACTGAAGCTTTCTTT. This sequence encodes CATRPRDRSTEAFF. The chain joins TRBV24-1 to TRBJ1-1; 8 bases fit TRBD1. The V segment lost 7 bases and the J segment 4 bases; nucleotides outside the gene matches: 7. CDR1 is KGHDR and CDR2 is SFDVKD in the germline V gene. The CDR3 has 14 residues.

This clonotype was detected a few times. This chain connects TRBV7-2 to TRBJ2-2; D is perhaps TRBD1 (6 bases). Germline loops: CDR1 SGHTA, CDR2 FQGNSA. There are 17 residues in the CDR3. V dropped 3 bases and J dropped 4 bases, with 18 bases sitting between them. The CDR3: CASSLGTRQAFTGELFF. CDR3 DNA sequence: TGTGCCAGCAGCTTGGGAACGAGACAGGCCTTCACCGGGGAGCTGTTTTTT.

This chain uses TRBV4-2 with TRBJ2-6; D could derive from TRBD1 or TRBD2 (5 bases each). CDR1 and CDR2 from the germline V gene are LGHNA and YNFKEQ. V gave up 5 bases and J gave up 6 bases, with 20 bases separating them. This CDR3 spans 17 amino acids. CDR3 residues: CASSLGGTSGVANVLTF. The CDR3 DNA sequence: TGTGCCAGCAGCTTGGGTGGGACGTCTGGAGTGGCCAACGTCCTGACTTTC.

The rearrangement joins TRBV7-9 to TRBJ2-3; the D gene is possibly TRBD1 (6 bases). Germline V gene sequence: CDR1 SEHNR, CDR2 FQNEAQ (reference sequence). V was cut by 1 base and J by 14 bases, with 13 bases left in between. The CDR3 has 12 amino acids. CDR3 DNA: TGTGCCAGCAGCTTAGTTCAGGGGCCGCGGTATTTT. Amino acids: CASSLVQGPRYF.

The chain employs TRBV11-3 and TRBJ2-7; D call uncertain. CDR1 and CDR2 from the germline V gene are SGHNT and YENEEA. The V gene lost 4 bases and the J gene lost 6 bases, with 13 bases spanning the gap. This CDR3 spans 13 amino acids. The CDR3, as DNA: TGTGCCAGCAGCTCCGGTCTATCCCTCGAGCAGTACTTC. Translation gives CASSSGLSLEQYF. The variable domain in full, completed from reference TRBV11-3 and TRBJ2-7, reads EAGVVQSPRYKIIEKKQPVAFWCNPISGHNTLYWYLQNLGQGPELLIRYENEEAVDDSQLPKDRFSAERLKGVDSTLKIQPAELGDSAVYLCASSSGLSLEQYFGPGTRLTVT.

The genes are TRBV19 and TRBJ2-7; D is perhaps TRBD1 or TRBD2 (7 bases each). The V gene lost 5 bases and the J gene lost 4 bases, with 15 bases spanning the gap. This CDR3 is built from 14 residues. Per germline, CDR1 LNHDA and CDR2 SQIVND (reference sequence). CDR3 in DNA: TGTGCCAGTAGTCCGACAGGGAGGGGGTACGAGCAGTACTTC. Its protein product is CASSPTGRGYEQYF.